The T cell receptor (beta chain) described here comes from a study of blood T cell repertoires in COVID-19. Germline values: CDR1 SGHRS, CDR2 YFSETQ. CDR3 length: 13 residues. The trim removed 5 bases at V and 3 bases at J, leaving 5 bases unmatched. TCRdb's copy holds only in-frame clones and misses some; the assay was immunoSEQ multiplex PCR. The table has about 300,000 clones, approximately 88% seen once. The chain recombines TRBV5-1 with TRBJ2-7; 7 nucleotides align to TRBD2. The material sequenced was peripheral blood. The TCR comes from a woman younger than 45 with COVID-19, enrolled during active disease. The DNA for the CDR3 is TGCGCCAGCAGGGAGAGGGAGGGCTACGAGCAGTACGTC. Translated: CASREREGYEQYV.